Listed here are 13 T cell receptor beta chains from one sample, sequenced in a study of T cell repertoires in cytomegalovirus infection. TCRdb analysed the reads with MiXCR anew, one entry per CDR3 protein. The sample lists roughly 77,000 distinct CDR3 sequences, 4% occurring once. The sequenced sample was PBMCs. These receptors were taken from a human donor in good health (CMV status not recorded). Some clones in this sample may be carry-over from other donors' samples.

This clonotype was seen at least ten times. V gene TRBV7-6 combines with J gene TRBJ2-7; D is unclear. The germline gives CDR1 SGHVS, CDR2 FNYEAQ. Trimming pared 4 bases from V and 5 bases from J, leaving 12 bases between. This CDR3 has 13 residues. In nucleotides, the CDR3 is TGTGCCAGCAGCTCCAATGCGGTCAACGAGCAGTACGTC. Protein: CASSSNAVNEQYV.

This clonotype was detected many times. In DNA form, the CDR3 reads TGTGCCAGCAGCTTAGACCAGAATAACTATGGCTACACCTTC. Its protein is CASSLDQNNYGYTF. The chain has TRBV7-2 and TRBJ1-2; D remains ambiguous. The CDR3 sequence is 14 residues long. Trimming removed 1 base at V and 1 base at J, with 7 bases between. Per germline, CDR1 SGHTA and CDR2 FQGNSA.

This clonotype was recorded a few times. The chain has TRBV5-3 and TRBJ1-5, with D possibly matching TRBD1 (5 bases). TRBV5-3 is labeled an ORF, and its function is uncertain. This CDR3 contains 12 residues. Trimming took off 8 bases at V and 3 bases at J, with 9 bases between the two ends. DNA of the CDR3: TGTGCCAGCCAGGGCCTCAATCAGCCCCAGCATTTT. Translating it yields CASQGLNQPQHF.

This clonotype was observed at least ten times. The V and J genes are TRBV5-4 and TRBJ1-2; a possible D gene is TRBD1 (5 bases). This CDR3 has 15 residues. V gave up 6 bases and J gave up 1 base, with 16 bases separating them. The germline CDR1 and CDR2 sequences are SGHNT and YYREEE (reference sequence). Here the CDR3 reads CASTSRQTINYGYTF. Written as DNA, the CDR3 is TGTGCCAGCACTTCCCGACAGACGATTAACTATGGCTACACCTTC.

The table lists this clonotype with many counts. This chain joins TRBV7-2 and TRBJ2-1; D gene uncertain. Germline CDR1 is SGHTA and CDR2 is FQGNSA. The CDR3 extends over 13 amino acids. V shed 2 bases and J shed 5 bases, with 7 bases lying between them. For the CDR3, the DNA is TGTGCCAGCAGCTTATCAGGAAACAATGAGCAGTTCTTC. As protein: CASSLSGNNEQFF. The full variable domain, in which reference TRBV7-2 and TRBJ2-1 provide the parts outside the CDR3, is GAGVSQSPSNKVTEKGKDVELRCDPISGHTALYWYRQSLGQGLEFLIYFQGNSAPDKSGLPSDRFSAERTGGSVSTLTIQRTQQEDSAVYLCASSLSGNNEQFFGPGTRLTVL.

This clonotype was seen many times. J is TRBJ1-5 and V is TRBV7-2; D gene uncertain. Germline lookup yields CDR1 SGHTA and CDR2 FQGNSA. The V end lost 2 bases, the J end lost 5 bases, and 13 bases lay between the germline ends. CDR3 length: 15 amino acids. The CDR3 bases are TGTGCCAGCAGCTTAAAAGGGAGTGGGGATCAGCCCCAGCATTTT. Residues: CASSLKGSGDQPQHF.

This clonotype was seen more than once but under ten times. V usage is TRBV5-1 and J usage is TRBJ1-1, with a possible D match to TRBD1 (5 bases). Germline V gene data show CDR1 as SGHRS and CDR2 as YFSETQ. V was trimmed by 4 bases and J by 0 bases, leaving 10 bases between them. The CDR3 loop spans 14 amino acids. CDR3 DNA sequence: TGCGCCAGCAGCCCCCAGGGACTGAACACTGAAGCTTTCTTT. This codes for CASSPQGLNTEAFF.

This clonotype has at least ten counts. This chain uses TRBV7-2 with TRBJ1-3; D remains ambiguous. Germline loops: CDR1 SGHTA, CDR2 FQGNSA. The length of the CDR3 is 15 residues. V lost 4 bases to trimming and J lost 0 bases, with 10 bases between them. In DNA form, the CDR3 reads TGTGCCAGCAGCTCCTCTCGGGCCTCTGGAAACACCATATATTTT. This gives the protein CASSSSRASGNTIYF.

This clonotype was counted many times. The chain uses TRBV7-9 and TRBJ2-6; 9 nucleotides match TRBD1. CDR3 length: 18 amino acids. V dropped 4 bases and J dropped 0; count of bases not matched to a gene: 7. In germline, CDR1 is SEHNR, CDR2 FQNEAQ (reference sequence). Here the CDR3 reads CASSSGTGSFSGANVLTF. DNA of the CDR3: TGTGCCAGCAGCTCCGGGACAGGGTCGTTCTCTGGGGCCAACGTCCTGACTTTC.

This clonotype appeared many times. The chain links TRBV7-2 to TRBJ1-2, with TRBD1 identical over 9 bases. CDR1 SGHTA and CDR2 FQGNSA come from the germline V gene. Trimming at V came to 7 bases and at J to 7 bases, leaving 10 bases not matched to a gene. The CDR3 contains 14 residues. The CDR3 DNA reads TGTGCCAGCACCTTCACAGGGGGCGCCCCTGGCTACACCTTC. Encoded protein: CASTFTGGAPGYTF.

The table lists this clonotype with many counts. The chain's CDR3 is CASSYGLARSQYF. The CDR3 DNA sequence: TGTGCCAGCAGTTACGGACTAGCGCGGTCTCAGTACTTC. The V gene is TRBV7-2, the J gene TRBJ2-5; 9 bases line up with TRBD2. Germline V CDR1 and CDR2: SGHTA, FQGNSA. The CDR3 is 13 amino acids. The J segment lost 11 bases and the V segment lost 6 bases, leaving 10 bases of the junction unmatched.

This clonotype was seen ten or more times. The V gene is TRBV7-2, the J gene TRBJ2-3; D gene unclear. CDR3 length: 15 residues. Germline assignment: CDR1 SGHTA and CDR2 FQGNSA. Trimming stripped 5 bases from V and 2 bases from J, with 14 bases between. The CDR3 protein is CASSLLPGITDTQYF. In DNA, the CDR3 is TGTGCCAGCAGCCTCCTTCCGGGTATCACAGATACGCAGTATTTT.

Many counts were recorded for this clonotype. This chain uses TRBV6-2 or TRBV6-3 with TRBJ1-5; D gene unclear. The CDR3 is made up of 13 amino acids. Trimming cost V 6 bases and J 2 bases, with 8 bases left between them. CDR1 MNHEY and CDR2 SVGEGT come from the germline V gene. The CDR3 loop is CASREDGNQPQHF. The DNA for the CDR3 is TGTGCCAGCAGGGAAGATGGCAATCAGCCCCAGCATTTT.